This is a list of T cell receptor beta chains from one sample in a study of shared clonotypes between healthy human individuals. Repertoires were generated with immunoSEQ multiplex PCR, while TCRdb's copy carries only in-frame clones and drops some. The sample records 190,000 or so clones, 65% to 70% being singletons. Sequencing was carried out using memory CD4+ T cells sorted from blood. These receptors were taken from a man aged 30-40 years in good health. Both conserved end residues are part of each CDR3. The order of the fields is J gene, V gene, clone size, D gene, CDR3 DNA, CDR3 protein. The D gene is left open where the match is weak. The size field is filled for only some rows; it gives once, few, many or a size class.

TRBJ2-5 | TRBV10-3 | few | - | TGTGCCATCAGTGTGACGCCACAAGAGACCCAGTACTTC | CAISVTPQETQYF
TRBJ2-7 | TRBV5-1 | once | - | TGCGCCAGCAGCCCCGGTGCAGCAAACTCCTACGAGCAGTACTTC | CASSPGAANSYEQYF
TRBJ2-2 | TRBV5-1 | - | TRBD1 | TGCGCCAGCAGCTTAGAAGGGGGCGCGATCGGGGAGCTGTTTTTT | CASSLEGGAIGELFF
TRBJ2-7 | TRBV6-5 | - | TRBD2 | TGTGCCAGCAGTTTGTCCGGGACTAGCGGGAGGCTCGAGCAGTACTTC | CASSLSGTSGRLEQYF
TRBJ2-7 | TRBV2 | many | - | TGTGCCAGCAGTGACCGGGGTTACGAGCAGTACTTC | CASSDRGYEQYF
TRBJ2-5 | TRBV28 | - | - | TGTGCCAGCAGCCAAACGGCCTACGCAAAAGAGACCCAGTACTTC | CASSQTAYAKETQYF
TRBJ1-1 | TRBV11-2 | many | - | TGTGCCAGCAGCTTCCCCCAAGGGGGACCTGAAGCTTTCTTT | CASSFPQGGPEAFF
TRBJ1-5 | TRBV28 | few | TRBD1 | TGTGCCAGCAGCCCCGGGACAGGGAGCAATCAGCCCCAGCATTTT | CASSPGTGSNQPQHF
TRBJ2-1 | TRBV29-1 | - | TRBD2 | TGCAGCGTTGAAGGACTAGCGGGGAACTCCTACAATGAGCAGTTCTTC | CSVEGLAGNSYNEQFF
TRBJ2-3 | TRBV19 | - | - | TGTGCCAGTAGTATAGAGGGGGGAGATACGCAGTATTTT | CASSIEGGDTQYF
TRBJ1-3 | TRBV2 | - | - | TGTGCCAGCAGTGTCCAGGGGCCCCCTTCTGGAAACACCATATATTTT | CASSVQGPPSGNTIYF
TRBJ2-3 | TRBV9 | few | - | TGTGCCAGCAGCCCGATAGGGGCTAGCGCAGATACGCAGTATTTT | CASSPIGASADTQYF
TRBJ1-5 | TRBV6-1 | few | TRBD1 | TGTGCCACCAATACAGGGGTGAGCCAGCCCCAGCATTTT | CATNTGVSQPQHF
TRBJ2-1 | TRBV29-1 | - | TRBD2 | TGCAGCGTTGAAGCACTGGGAGCGGGAGGGCCTAAAAATGAGCAGTTCTTC | CSVEALGAGGPKNEQFF
TRBJ2-6 | TRBV28 | - | - | TGTGCCAGCAGTTTAGGGTTCGTCTCTGGGGCCAACGTCCTGACTTTC | CASSLGFVSGANVLTF
TRBJ2-2 | TRBV9 | once | TRBD2 | TGTGCCAGCAGCGGGGATGTAGCGGGAGGACGCACCGGGGAGCTGTTTTTT | CASSGDVAGGRTGELFF
TRBJ2-1 | TRBV29-1 | - | - | TGCAGCGCTCTAGCGCCGAGCTCCTACAATGAGCAGTTCTTC | CSALAPSSYNEQFF
TRBJ1-1 | TRBV19 | large | TRBD1 | TGTGCCAGTGGGACAGGGCGTAACACTGAAGCTTTCTTT | CASGTGRNTEAFF
TRBJ2-7 | TRBV7-2 | - | - | TGTGCCAGCAGCTTATATTTTTCCCTGGAGCAGTACTTC | CASSLYFSLEQYF
TRBJ2-7 | TRBV2 | once | TRBD1 | TGTGCCAGCAGTGAAGGAGGACAGGGGAACTACGAGCAGTACTTC | CASSEGGQGNYEQYF
TRBJ1-2 | TRBV6-1 | few | TRBD1 | TGTGCCAGCATCCCTGGGACAGACTATGGCTACACCTTC | CASIPGTDYGYTF
TRBJ2-7 | TRBV2 | few | TRBD1 | TGTGCCAGCAGTGGGGGACAGGGGGGCGAGCAGTACTTC | CASSGGQGGEQYF
TRBJ2-1 | TRBV11-3 | - | - | TGTGCCAGCAGCTTAGACCCTTCCGCCAATGAGCAGTTCTTC | CASSLDPSANEQFF
TRBJ2-7 | TRBV5-4 | once | TRBD2 | TGTGCCAGCAGCTTCCTTTTGACGGGAGGGCCCGACGAGCAGTACTTC | CASSFLLTGGPDEQYF
TRBJ2-4 | TRBV15 | - | - | TGTGCCACCAGCAGAGCTGGCGATGCCAAAAACATTCAGTACTTC | CATSRAGDAKNIQYF
TRBJ1-1 | TRBV2 | once | - | TGTGCCAGCAGTGAACTTGGAGGGGACACTGAAGCTTTCTTT | CASSELGGDTEAFF
TRBJ2-2 | TRBV7-6 | - | - | TGTGCCAGCAGACTAATACAGGACACCGGGGAGCTGTTTTTT | CASRLIQDTGELFF
TRBJ1-5 | TRBV7-9 | - | - | TGTGCCAGCAGCTTAATCGGGGGGCGCGTAGGCAATCAGCCCCAGCATTTT | CASSLIGGRVGNQPQHF
TRBJ1-2 | TRBV6-6 | - | TRBD1 | TGTGCCAGCAGCCTGGACAGGGGGCTATTTGGCTACACCTTC | CASSLDRGLFGYTF
TRBJ2-1 | TRBV15 | - | - | TGTGCCACCAGCAGCAACTTTGGGAGGTCCTACAATGAGCAGTTCTTC | CATSSNFGRSYNEQFF
TRBJ1-1 | TRBV5-8 | - | TRBD1 | TGTGCCAGCAGTCGGACAGGGTTGTCTGAAGCTTTCTTT | CASSRTGLSEAFF
TRBJ2-7 | TRBV6-1 | few | - | TGTGCCAGCAGACGCGAAGGTGGCAGCACCTACGAGCAGTACTTC | CASRREGGSTYEQYF
TRBJ2-6 | TRBV7-8 | - | - | TGTGCCAGCAGCGGTCAAGGCCCTTGGAGCTCTGGGGCCAACGTCCTGACTTTC | CASSGQGPWSSGANVLTF
TRBJ2-3 | TRBV11-3 | - | TRBD1 | TGTGCCAGCAGCGCACAGGGGGCCCTCACAGATACGCAGTATTTT | CASSAQGALTDTQYF
TRBJ2-4 | TRBV7-2 | - | - | TGTGCCAGCAGCTTAAGAGTAGGGGCCGGAAAGAAGGGGAACATTCAGTACTTC | CASSLRVGAGKKGNIQYF